One sample yielded the 10 T cell receptor beta chains listed below, sequenced in a study of T cells in localized non-small cell lung cancer. Measured with immunoSEQ multiplex PCR; TCRdb has only the in-frame clones, and not every one. Here the sample spans a few thousand clones, more than 20% being singletons. Sequencing was performed on lung tumor tissue, taken before any cancer treatment. The source is a male donor older than 55 with stage II lung adenocarcinoma.

This clone was observed a handful of times. The chain is built from TRBV30 and TRBJ1-1, with 7 bases aligning to TRBD1. CDR3 size: 13 residues. V trimming: 8 bases; J trimming: 6 bases; junction bases outside the gene matches: 12. Germline assignment: CDR1 GTSNPN and CDR2 SVGIG (reference sequence). Written as DNA, the CDR3 is TGTGCCGGCCGACAGGGAGCAGGAGCTGAAGCTTTCTTT. The encoded protein is CAGRQGAGAEAFF.

By share, this clone ranks as medium-sized. The chain uses TRBV9 and TRBJ2-1; possible D gene TRBD2, 6 bases. Trimming shortened V by 4 bases and J by 1 base, and 15 bases separated the two germline ends. Germline V gene sequence: CDR1 SGDLS, CDR2 YYNGEE. CDR3 length: 16 amino acids. The CDR3 sequence: CASSQAAGNSYNEQFF. The CDR3 DNA reads as TGTGCCAGCAGCCAAGCCGCGGGGAATTCCTACAATGAGCAGTTCTTC.

This clone was observed a handful of times. The rearrangement uses TRBV11-3 and TRBJ2-5; 12 bases fit TRBD2. CDR3 length: 18 residues. Germline CDR1 and CDR2: SGHNT and YENEEA. The V segment lost 1 base and the J segment 4 bases; nucleotides outside the gene matches: 10. In DNA, the CDR3 is TGTGCCAGCAGCTTAGGGGCTAGCGGGAGGGCCAGGGGAGAGACCCAGTACTTC. It yields the protein CASSLGASGRARGETQYF. The variable domain in full, with the rest retrieved from reference TRBV11-3 and TRBJ2-5, is EAGVVQSPRYKIIEKKQPVAFWCNPISGHNTLYWYLQNLGQGPELLIRYENEEAVDDSQLPKDRFSAERLKGVDSTLKIQPAELGDSAVYLCASSLGASGRARGETQYFGPGTRLLVL.

Only a few counts were recorded for this clone. The chain is built from TRBV28 and TRBJ1-1, with 9 bases aligning to TRBD1. The CDR3 has 16 residues. Germline CDR1 MDHEN, CDR2 SYDVKM. Trimming at V came to 8 bases and at J to 2 bases, leaving 12 bases not matched to a gene. The CDR3: CASHKAGTGLNTEAFF. CDR3 bases: TGTGCCAGCCATAAAGCGGGGACAGGGCTTAACACTGAAGCTTTCTTT.

By its share, this clone is medium-sized. The V gene is TRBV11-3, the J gene TRBJ2-7, with D perhaps TRBD1 (5 bases). This CDR3 is 14 amino acids long. Trimming took 2 bases from V and 6 from J, leaving 14 bases between them. In germline, CDR1 is SGHNT, CDR2 YENEEA. CDR3 sequence reads: CASSLSSGFGEQYF. The CDR3 DNA follows: TGTGCCAGCAGCTTAAGCTCAGGGTTTGGCGAGCAGTACTTC.

This clone has just a few counts. Sequence at one end of the junction differs from germline and may be a read error. The rearrangement links TRBV4-1 to TRBJ2-1, with 7 positions matching TRBD2. The length of the CDR3 is 16 residues. The germline gives CDR1 MGHRA, CDR2 YSYEKL. CDR3 protein: CTSSRGAGSSYNEQFF. As DNA, the CDR3 is TGCACCAGCAGCCGGGGAGCGGGGAGCTCCTACAATGAGCAGTTCTTC.

This clone ranks as medium-sized. The V and J genes are TRBV12-2 and TRBJ2-5; the table's D call, TRBD2, has no DNA check behind it. TRBV12-2 corresponds to a pseudogene. The length of the CDR3 is 15 residues. In nucleotides, the CDR3 is TGTGCCTGGAGGGTCGCGAAGGGGCCCAAAGAGACCCAGTACTTC. Residues: CAWRVAKGPKETQYF.

This chain uses TRBV30 with TRBJ2-7; 7 nucleotides match TRBD1. This CDR3 region has 13 residues. V trimming: 5 bases; J trimming: 3 bases; junction bases outside the gene matches: 7. Germline values: CDR1 GTSNPN, CDR2 SVGIG (reference sequence). The CDR3 sequence is CAWSRDSRYEQYF. CDR3 in DNA: TGTGCCTGGTCCCGGGACAGTCGCTACGAGCAGTACTTC.

As DNA, the CDR3 is TGCGCCAGCAGCTGGCAACAGGGTGCGACAAAGTACGAGCAGTACTTC. Amino acids: CASSWQQGATKYEQYF. The V call is TRBV5-1, the J call TRBJ2-7; a weak D match, TRBD1 (6 bases). Germline V lookup: CDR1 SGHRS, CDR2 YFSETQ. With 3 bases removed from V and 4 bases from J, the gap between germline ends came to 20 bases. CDR3 size: 16 residues.

The rearrangement joins TRBV1 to TRBJ1-2; TRBD1, as called in the table, went unchecked against the DNA. TRBV1 is assigned pseudogene status. The CDR3 extends over 13 amino acids. This CDR3 reads CASSQVSGEGYTF. CDR3 DNA sequence: TGCGCCAGCAGCCAAGTTTCAGGGGAAGGCTACACCTTC.